Below, one TCR beta chain is given with its context. Its cognate antigen is unknown. V lost 4 bases and J lost 4, with 8 bases in between. Germline V gene sequence: CDR1 MGHDK, CDR2 SYGVNS. This CDR3 spans 13 amino acids. Measured with immunoSEQ multiplex PCR; TCRdb has only the in-frame clones, and not every one. In the table there are tens of thousands of clones, roughly 91% of which are singletons. The sample belongs to a study of a mutant IDH1 vaccine in newly diagnosed glioma. Study background: Treated patients comprised around 62% males and around 40% females, mean age approximately 38 years. Most patients had radiochemotherapy with temozolomide before enrollment; others had one alone.

Time point reported: week 5, during vaccination. With topical imiquimod, each dose of the vaccine consisted of 300 ug of mutant IDH1 20-mer peptide. Patients carried new grade 3 or 4 IDH1-mutant astrocytomas lacking nuclear ATRX. Specimen: PBMCs, collected from a glioma patient whose treatment included an IDH1 peptide vaccine. This chain connects TRBV25-1 to TRBJ1-5; possible D gene TRBD1, 6 bases. This clonotype was sampled from a woman between 50 and 59 years old with glioma. The CDR3 region has the DNA TGTGCCAGCAGTGCCCAGGGGAATCAGCCCCAGCATTTT. Translation: CASSAQGNQPQHF.